This paragraph reports one T cell receptor (beta chain). A roughly 120-subject validation cohort, separate from the approximately 700-subject first cohort, supplied the donors. This entry belongs to a study of cytomegalovirus exposure and HLA in healthy donors. Produced via immunoSEQ multiplex PCR; TCRdb's table is partial and in-frame only. The data contain 66,000 or so clones, about 97% of them singletons. Germline CDR1 and CDR2: SGHAT and FQNNGV. Trimming stripped 5 bases from V and 7 bases from J, with 14 bases between. The CDR3 has 14 amino acids. Sequences were obtained from PBMCs. This receptor was identified in a woman aged 18-29 years in good health and CMV-seropositive. V is TRBV11-2 and J is TRBJ1-4, with TRBD1 as a possible D gene (6 bases). The CDR3 coding sequence is TGTGCCAGCAGCAGTAGGGGGTTCAGTGAAAAACTGTTTTTT. Translating gives CASSSRGFSEKLFF.